This record concerns one T cell receptor beta chain sequence. Its specificity is not known. This entry comes from a study of PD-1 blockade in classical Hodgkin lymphoma. Study results and limitations: Newly diagnosed patients were reported to exhibit reduced baseline TCR diversity relative to healthy donors.

The data were produced by immunoSEQ multiplex PCR, yet TCRdb's version contains in-frame clones alone and is incomplete. The table shows 45,000 to 60,000 clones, with about nine tenths occurring only once. Time point reported: newly diagnosed, previously untreated cHL patient sample. This CDR3 spans 15 amino acids. Germline loops: CDR1 MNHEY, CDR2 SMNVEV (reference sequence). V gave up 5 bases and J gave up 1 base, with 9 bases separating them. Specimen: peripheral blood mononuclear cells (PBMCs). V is TRBV27 and J is TRBJ2-6; D is undetermined. This clonotype was obtained from a human donor with classical Hodgkin lymphoma. DNA for the CDR3: TGTGCCAGCAGTAGTATGGGATCTGGGGCCAACGTCCTGACTTTC. This translates into CASSSMGSGANVLTF.